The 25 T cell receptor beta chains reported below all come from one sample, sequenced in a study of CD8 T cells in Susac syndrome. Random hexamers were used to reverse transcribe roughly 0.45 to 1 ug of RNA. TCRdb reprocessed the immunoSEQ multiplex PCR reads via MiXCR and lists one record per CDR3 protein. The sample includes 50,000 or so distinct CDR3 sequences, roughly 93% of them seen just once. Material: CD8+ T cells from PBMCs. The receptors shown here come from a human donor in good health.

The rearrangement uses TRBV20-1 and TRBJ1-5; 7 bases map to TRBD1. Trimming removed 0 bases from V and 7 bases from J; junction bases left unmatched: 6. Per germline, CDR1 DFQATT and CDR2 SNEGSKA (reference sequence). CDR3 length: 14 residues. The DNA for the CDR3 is TGCAGTGCTAGAGACAGGGGGGTGGGACAGCCCCAGCATTTT. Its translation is CSARDRGVGQPQHF.

Here the CDR3 DNA reads TGTGCCACCTACAGGGACAGGCTAACTGAAGCTTTCTTT. It yields the protein CATYRDRLTEAFF. This chain joins TRBV24-1 and TRBJ1-1; 8 bases align to TRBD1. J gave up 5 bases and V 9 bases, and 7 bases lay outside the gene matches. The length of the CDR3 is 13 residues. The germline V gene encodes CDR1 KGHDR and CDR2 SFDVKD.

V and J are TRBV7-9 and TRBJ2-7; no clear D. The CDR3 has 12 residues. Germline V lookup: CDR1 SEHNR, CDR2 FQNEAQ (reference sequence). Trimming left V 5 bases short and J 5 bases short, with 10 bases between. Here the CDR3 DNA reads TGTGCCAGCAGCCCCTTTGAGCACGAGCAGTACTTC. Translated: CASSPFEHEQYF.

DNA of the CDR3: TGCAGCGTTGTTGGGACAGGGTCCCACGAGCAGTACTTC. Translation: CSVVGTGSHEQYF. The chain has TRBV29-1 and TRBJ2-7; TRBD1 matches 9 bases. V was pared by 4 bases and J by 5 bases, with 6 bases of the junction left unmatched. Germline assignment: CDR1 SQVTM and CDR2 ANQGSEA. This CDR3 is built from 13 residues.

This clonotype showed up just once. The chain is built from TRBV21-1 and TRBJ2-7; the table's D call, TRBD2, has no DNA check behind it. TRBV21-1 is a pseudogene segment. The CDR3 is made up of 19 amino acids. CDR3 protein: CASSKEAVSPTSSPYEQYF. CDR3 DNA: TGTGCCAGCAGCAAAGAAGCGGTTTCTCCTACGAGCAGTCCGTACGAGCAGTACTTC.

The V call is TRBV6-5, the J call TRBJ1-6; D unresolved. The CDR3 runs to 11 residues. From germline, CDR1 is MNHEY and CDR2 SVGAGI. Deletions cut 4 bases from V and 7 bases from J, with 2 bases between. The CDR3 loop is CASSSNSPLHF. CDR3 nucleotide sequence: TGTGCCAGCAGTTCCAATTCACCCCTCCACTTT.

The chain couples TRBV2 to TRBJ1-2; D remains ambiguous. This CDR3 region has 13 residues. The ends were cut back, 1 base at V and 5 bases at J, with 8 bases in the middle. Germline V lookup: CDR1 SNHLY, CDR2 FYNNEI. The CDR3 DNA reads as TGTGCCAGCAGTGAAGGGGTCCTATATGGCTACACCTTC. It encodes CASSEGVLYGYTF.

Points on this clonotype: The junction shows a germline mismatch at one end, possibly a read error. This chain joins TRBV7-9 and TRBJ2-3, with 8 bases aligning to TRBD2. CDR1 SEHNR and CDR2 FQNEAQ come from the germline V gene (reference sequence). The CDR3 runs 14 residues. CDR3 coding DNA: TGTGTCAGCAGCCGCGGGGGGCTTGAGGATACGCAGTATTTT. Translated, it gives CVSSRGGLEDTQYF.

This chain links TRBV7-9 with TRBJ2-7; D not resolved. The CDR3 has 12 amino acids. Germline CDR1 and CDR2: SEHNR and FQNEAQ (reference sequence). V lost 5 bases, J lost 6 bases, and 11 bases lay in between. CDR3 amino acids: CASSPPVGEQYF. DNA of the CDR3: TGTGCCAGCAGCCCCCCCGTCGGCGAGCAGTACTTC.

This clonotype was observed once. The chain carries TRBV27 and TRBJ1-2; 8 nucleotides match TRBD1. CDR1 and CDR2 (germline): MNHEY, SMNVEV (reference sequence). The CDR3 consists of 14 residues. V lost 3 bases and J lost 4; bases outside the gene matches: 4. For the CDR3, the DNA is TGTGCCAGCAGTTTCGCAGGACAGGGCTATGGCTACACCTTC. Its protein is CASSFAGQGYGYTF.

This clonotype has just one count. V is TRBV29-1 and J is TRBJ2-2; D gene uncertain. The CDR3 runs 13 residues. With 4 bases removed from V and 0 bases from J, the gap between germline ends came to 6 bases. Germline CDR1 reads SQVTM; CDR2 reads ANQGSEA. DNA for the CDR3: TGCAGCGTTGCACGCGCGAACACCGGGGAGCTGTTTTTT. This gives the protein CSVARANTGELFF.

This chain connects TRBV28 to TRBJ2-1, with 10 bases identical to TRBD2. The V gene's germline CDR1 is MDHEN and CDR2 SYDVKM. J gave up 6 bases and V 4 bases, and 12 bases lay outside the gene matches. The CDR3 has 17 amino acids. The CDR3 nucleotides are TGTGCCAGCAGTTACCCCCTTGCTAGCGGGAGAGTCAATGAGCAGTTCTTC. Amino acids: CASSYPLASGRVNEQFF.

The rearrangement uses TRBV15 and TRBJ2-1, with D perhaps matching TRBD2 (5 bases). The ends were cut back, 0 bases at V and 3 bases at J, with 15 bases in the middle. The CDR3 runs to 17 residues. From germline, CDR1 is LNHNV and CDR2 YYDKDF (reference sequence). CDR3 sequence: CATSREAVSANYNEQFF. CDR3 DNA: TGTGCCACCAGCAGAGAAGCGGTTTCAGCGAACTACAATGAGCAGTTCTTC.

The CDR3: CASSLGGLNQPQHF. The DNA of the CDR3 is TGTGCCAGCAGCTTGGGGGGACTTAATCAGCCCCAGCATTTT. This chain uses TRBV5-5 with TRBJ1-5, with D possibly being TRBD1 (5 bases). The CDR3 totals 14 residues. The germline V and J ends were trimmed by 0 bases and 4 bases, with 8 bases remaining between them. Germline V gene data show CDR1 as SGHKS and CDR2 as YYEKEE (reference sequence).

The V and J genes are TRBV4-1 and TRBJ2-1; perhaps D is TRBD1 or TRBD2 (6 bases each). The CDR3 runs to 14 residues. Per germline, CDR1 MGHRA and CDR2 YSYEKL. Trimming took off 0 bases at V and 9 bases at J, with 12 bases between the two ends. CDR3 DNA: TGCGCCAGCAGCCAAGACCTAAAGGGGGGTGAGCAGTTCTTC. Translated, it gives CASSQDLKGGEQFF.

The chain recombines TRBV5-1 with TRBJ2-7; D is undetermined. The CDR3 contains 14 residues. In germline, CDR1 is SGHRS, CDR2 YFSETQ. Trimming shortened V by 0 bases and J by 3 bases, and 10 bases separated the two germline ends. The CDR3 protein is CASSLEWGNYEQYF. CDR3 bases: TGCGCCAGCAGCTTGGAATGGGGAAACTACGAGCAGTACTTC.

CDR3: CASSTFADRGGGTQYF. The DNA for the CDR3 is TGTGCCAGCAGCACCTTTGCCGACAGGGGAGGCGGTACGCAGTATTTT. The V call is TRBV7-9, the J call TRBJ2-3; 8 bases agree with TRBD1. The germline V gene has CDR1 SEHNR and CDR2 FQNEAQ (reference sequence). The junction had 15 bases not matched to a gene; V was cut back by 5 bases and J by 8 bases. CDR3 length equals 16 residues. Looking up the rest from reference TRBV7-9 and TRBJ2-3 gives the full variable domain: DTGVSQNPRHKITKRGQNVTFRCDPISEHNRLYWYRQTLGQGPEFLTYFQNEAQLEKSRLLSDRFSAERPKGSFSTLEIQRTEQGDSAMYLCASSTFADRGGGTQYFGPGTRLTVL.

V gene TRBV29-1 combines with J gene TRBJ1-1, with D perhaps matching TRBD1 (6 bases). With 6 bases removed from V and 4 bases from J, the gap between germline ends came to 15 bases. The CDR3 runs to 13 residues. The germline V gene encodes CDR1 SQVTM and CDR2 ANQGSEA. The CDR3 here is CSVPGGLGTEAFF. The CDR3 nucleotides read TGCAGCGTCCCCGGGGGGCTAGGCACTGAAGCTTTCTTT.

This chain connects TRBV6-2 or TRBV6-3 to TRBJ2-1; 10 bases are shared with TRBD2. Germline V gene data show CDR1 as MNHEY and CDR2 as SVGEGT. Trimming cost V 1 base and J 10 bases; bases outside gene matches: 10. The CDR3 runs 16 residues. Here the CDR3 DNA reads TGTGCCAGCAGTTACTATCTAGCGGGAGAGGGGGGGGAGCAGTTCTTC. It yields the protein CASSYYLAGEGGEQFF.

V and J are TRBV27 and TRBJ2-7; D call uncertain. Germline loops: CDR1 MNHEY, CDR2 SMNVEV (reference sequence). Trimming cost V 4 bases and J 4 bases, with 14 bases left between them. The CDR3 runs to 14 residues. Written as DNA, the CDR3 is TGTGCCAGCAGTTCTCTTAGCAAAGAATACGAGCAGTACTTC. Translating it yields CASSSLSKEYEQYF.

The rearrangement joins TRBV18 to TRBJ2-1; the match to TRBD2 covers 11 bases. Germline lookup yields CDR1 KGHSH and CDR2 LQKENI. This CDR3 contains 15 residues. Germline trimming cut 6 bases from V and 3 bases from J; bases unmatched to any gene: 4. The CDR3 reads CASSSTSGDYNEQFF. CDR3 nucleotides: TGTGCCAGCTCGTCGACTAGCGGGGACTACAATGAGCAGTTCTTC.

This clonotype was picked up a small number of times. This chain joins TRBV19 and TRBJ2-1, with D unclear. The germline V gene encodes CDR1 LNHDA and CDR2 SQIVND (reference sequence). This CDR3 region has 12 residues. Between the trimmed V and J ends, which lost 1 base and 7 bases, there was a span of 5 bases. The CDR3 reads CASSIGGNEQFF. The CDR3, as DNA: TGTGCCAGTAGTATAGGTGGTAATGAGCAGTTCTTC.

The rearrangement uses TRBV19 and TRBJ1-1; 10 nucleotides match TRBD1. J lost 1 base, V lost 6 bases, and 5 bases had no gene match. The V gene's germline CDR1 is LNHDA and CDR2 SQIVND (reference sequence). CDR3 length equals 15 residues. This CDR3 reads CASRTTGGENTEAFF. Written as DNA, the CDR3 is TGTGCCAGTAGAACGACAGGGGGCGAGAACACTGAAGCTTTCTTT.

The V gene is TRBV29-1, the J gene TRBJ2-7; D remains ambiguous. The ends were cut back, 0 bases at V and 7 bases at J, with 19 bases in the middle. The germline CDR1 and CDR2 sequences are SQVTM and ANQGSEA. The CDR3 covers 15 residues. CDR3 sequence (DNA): TGCAGCGTTGAAGATCTTCTCTCGGGCAGGAAGGAGCAGTACTTC. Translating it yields CSVEDLLSGRKEQYF.

Here the CDR3 DNA reads TGTGCCAGCAGTCCCCGGGCCTGGGGCAATCAGCCCCAGCATTTT. Protein sequence: CASSPRAWGNQPQHF. The chain couples TRBV6-5 to TRBJ1-5; D remains ambiguous. Trimming cost V 5 bases and J 2 bases, with 13 bases left between them. The germline CDR1 and CDR2 sequences are MNHEY and SVGAGI. The CDR3 has 15 residues.